The rows below give T cell receptor beta chains drawn from one sample of a study of Ad26.COV2.S vaccination and SARS-CoV-2 variants. Measured with immunoSEQ multiplex PCR; TCRdb has only the in-frame clones, and not every one. The top ten hold around 4.2% of the sample, which has 440,000 or so clones, roughly 87% seen once. Specimen: peripheral blood, collected in a trial of Ad26.COV2.S vaccine versus placebo. The receptors originated from a person aged 18-65 years who received the Ad26.COV2.S COVID-19 vaccine or a placebo. CDR3s include the opening cysteine and the closing phenylalanine or tryptophan. The D gene is left open where the match is weak. Some rows mark clone size as missing; the rest say once, few, many or name a class of expanded clone.

-,TRBV7-3,-,TRBJ1-6,15,CASSLEGTEYSPLHF,TGTGCCAGCAGCTTAGAGGGGACGGAATATTCACCCCTCCACTTT
few,TRBV28,-,TRBJ1-6,14,CASNPTGYNSPLHF,TGTGCCAGCAACCCGACAGGCTATAATTCACCCCTCCACTTT
once,TRBV28,-,TRBJ2-3,14,CASSFLEDTDTQYF,TGTGCCAGCAGTTTTCTAGAAGACACAGATACGCAGTATTTT
-,TRBV7-2,-,TRBJ2-7,16,CASSPRRDFISYEQYF,TGTGCCAGCAGCCCCAGACGTGACTTTATCTCCTACGAGCAGTACTTC
-,TRBV18,TRBD1,TRBJ1-4,16,CASSRSPGGRGEKLFF,TGTGCCAGCTCACGCTCACCAGGGGGCAGGGGTGAAAAACTGTTTTTT
-,TRBV14,TRBD2,TRBJ2-2,18,CASSQDPRLAGTTGELFF,TGTGCCAGCAGCCAAGACCCCCGTCTAGCGGGTACCACCGGGGAGCTGTTTTTT
once,TRBV9,TRBD2,TRBJ2-6,18,CASSSEVGRHSGANVLTF,TGTGCCAGCAGCTCGGAAGTCGGGAGGCACTCTGGGGCCAACGTCCTGACTTTC
-,TRBV6-4,-,TRBJ2-3,13,CASSAEGTDTQYF,TGTGCCAGCAGTGCGGAGGGGACAGATACGCAGTATTTT
-,TRBV28,TRBD1,TRBJ2-7,16,CASSSPGTDSSYEQYF,TGTGCCAGCAGTTCACCCGGGACAGACAGCTCCTACGAGCAGTACTTC
-,TRBV18,-,TRBJ1-1,14,CASSPSQGKAEAFF,TGTGCCAGCTCACCGTCCCAAGGGAAGGCTGAAGCTTTCTTT
-,TRBV28,TRBD1,TRBJ1-2,15,CASSLSGQGALGYTF,TGTGCCAGCAGCCTCTCCGGACAGGGGGCGCTTGGCTACACCTTC
-,TRBV11-3,-,TRBJ2-7,15,CASSLGGQGYYEQYF,TGTGCCAGCAGCTTAGGAGGGCAGGGGTACTACGAGCAGTACTTC
-,TRBV14,-,TRBJ1-2,14,CASSHHSGHYGYTF,TGTGCCAGCAGCCATCACTCCGGCCACTATGGCTACACCTTC
-,TRBV24-1,TRBD2,TRBJ2-5,16,CATSDRASGRGETQYF,TGTGCCACCAGTGATCGGGCTAGCGGGAGGGGGGAGACCCAGTACTTC
-,TRBV5-1,TRBD2,TRBJ2-1,15,CASSPPGLAGNEQFF,TGCGCCAGCAGCCCGCCGGGACTAGCTGGAAATGAGCAGTTCTTC
-,TRBV12-5,-,TRBJ1-1,14,CASGLGMGDTEAFF,TGTGCTAGTGGTTTGGGGATGGGTGACACTGAAGCTTTCTTT
once,TRBV28,-,TRBJ1-4,14,CASSKLGGNEKLFF,TGTGCCAGCAGTAAACTGGGGGGGAATGAAAAACTGTTTTTT
-,TRBV4-3,-,TRBJ1-6,15,CASSQGGPYNSPLHF,TGCGCCAGCAGCCAAGGGGGGCCCTATAATTCACCCCTCCACTTT
once,TRBV5-1,TRBD1,TRBJ1-1,15,CASSPLRTGETEAFF,TGCGCCAGCAGCCCGCTACGGACAGGGGAAACTGAAGCTTTCTTT
-,TRBV10-3,-,TRBJ1-4,15,CAISNGRATNEKLFF,TGTGCCATCAGTAACGGCCGAGCAACTAATGAAAAACTGTTTTTT
-,TRBV7-7,TRBD1,TRBJ2-4,19,CASSATGTGDLTPKNIQYF,TGTGCCAGCAGCGCGACCGGGACAGGGGATTTAACCCCCAAAAACATTCAGTACTTC
-,TRBV6-1,TRBD2,TRBJ2-2,20,CASSEIGSGRGMTNTGELFF,TGTGCCAGCAGTGAAATTGGAAGCGGGAGGGGTATGACGAACACCGGGGAGCTGTTTTTT
-,TRBV4-2,TRBD2,TRBJ2-1,15,CASRASGKGGAEQFF,TGTGCCAGCAGAGCTAGCGGGAAGGGTGGTGCTGAGCAGTTCTTC
-,TRBV9,TRBD1,TRBJ1-3,15,CASSPRTGPGNTIYF,TGTGCCAGCAGCCCCCGGACAGGGCCTGGAAACACCATATATTTT
-,TRBV27,-,TRBJ2-7,14,CASSWGPDSYEQYF,TGTGCCAGCAGTTGGGGGCCTGATTCCTACGAGCAGTACTTC
-,TRBV30,-,TRBJ2-3,13,CARRAPSTDTQYF,TGTGCCAGAAGGGCACCTAGCACAGATACGCAGTATTTT
-,TRBV27,-,TRBJ2-7,15,CASSFLPAGTYEQYF,TGTGCCAGCAGTTTCCTCCCGGCAGGGACCTACGAGCAGTACTTC
-,TRBV6-4,-,TRBJ1-2,14,CASSDSLGSNGYTF,TGTGCCAGCAGTGACTCTCTGGGAAGTAATGGCTACACCTTC
-,TRBV25-1,TRBD1,TRBJ1-1,16,CASSGITDRGLTEAFF,TGTGCCAGCAGTGGGATAACGGACAGGGGGCTTACTGAAGCTTTCTTT
-,TRBV28,TRBD2,TRBJ2-7,14,CASGTSGITYEQYF,TGTGCCAGCGGCACTAGCGGGATAACCTACGAGCAGTACTTC
-,TRBV28,-,TRBJ1-4,16,CASSIPPGATNEKLFF,TGTGCCAGCAGCATTCCTCCCGGTGCAACTAATGAAAAACTGTTTTTT
-,TRBV5-1,TRBD2,TRBJ2-5,17,CASSLEPSGVGQETQYF,TGCGCCAGCAGCTTGGAGCCTAGCGGGGTGGGTCAAGAGACCCAGTACTTC
few,TRBV7-2,-,TRBJ1-2,13,CASSLSGTYGYTF,TGTGCCAGCAGCTTATCGGGGACATATGGCTACACCTTC
-,TRBV27,-,TRBJ1-4,15,CASSFQGSTNEKLFF,TGTGCCAGCAGTTTTCAAGGCTCAACTAATGAAAAACTGTTTTTT
-,TRBV7-9,-,TRBJ2-1,16,CASSLQDSFPYNEQFF,TGTGCCAGCAGCCTTCAGGACTCTTTCCCCTACAATGAGCAGTTCTTC
-,TRBV4-1,TRBD1,TRBJ1-4,15,CASSRDSTTNEKLFF,TGCGCCAGCAGCCGGGACAGTACAACTAATGAAAAACTGTTTTTT
-,TRBV9,TRBD1,TRBJ1-2,17,CASSRAGTASLNYGYTF,TGTGCCAGCAGTCGAGCCGGGACAGCTTCCCTTAACTATGGCTACACCTTC
-,TRBV4-1,TRBD2,TRBJ2-7,15,CASSQTSGGSYEQYF,TGCGCCAGCAGCCAAACTAGCGGGGGCTCCTACGAGCAGTACTTC
-,TRBV7-2,-,TRBJ1-3,16,CASSLGQGRTGNTIYF,TGTGCCAGCAGCTTGGGCCAGGGTCGCACTGGAAACACCATATATTTT
-,TRBV28,-,TRBJ2-3,14,CASSLVSGTDTQYF,TGTGCCAGCAGTTTAGTGAGTGGCACAGATACGCAGTATTTT
-,TRBV6-2/TRBV6-3,-,TRBJ2-6,15,CASSYGPAGANVLTF,TGTGCCAGCAGTTATGGGCCAGCTGGGGCCAACGTCCTGACTTTC